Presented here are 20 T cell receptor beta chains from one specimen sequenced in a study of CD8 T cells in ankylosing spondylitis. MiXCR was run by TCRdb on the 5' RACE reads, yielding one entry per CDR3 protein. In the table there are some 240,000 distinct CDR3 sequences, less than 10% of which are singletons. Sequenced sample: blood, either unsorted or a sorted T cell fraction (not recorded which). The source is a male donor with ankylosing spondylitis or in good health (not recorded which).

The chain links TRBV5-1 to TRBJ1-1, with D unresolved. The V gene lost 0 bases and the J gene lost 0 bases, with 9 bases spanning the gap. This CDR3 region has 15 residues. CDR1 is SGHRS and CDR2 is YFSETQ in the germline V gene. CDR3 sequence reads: CASSLAERVNTEAFF. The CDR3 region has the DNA TGCGCCAGCAGCTTGGCCGAGCGGGTGAACACTGAAGCTTTCTTT.

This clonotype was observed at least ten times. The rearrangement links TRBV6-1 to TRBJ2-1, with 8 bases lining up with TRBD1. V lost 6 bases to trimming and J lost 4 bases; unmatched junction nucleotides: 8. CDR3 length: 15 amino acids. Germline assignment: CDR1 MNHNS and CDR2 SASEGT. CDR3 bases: TGTGCCAGCAGCCGGACAGGGAACCTATACAATGAGCAGTTCTTC. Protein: CASSRTGNLYNEQFF.

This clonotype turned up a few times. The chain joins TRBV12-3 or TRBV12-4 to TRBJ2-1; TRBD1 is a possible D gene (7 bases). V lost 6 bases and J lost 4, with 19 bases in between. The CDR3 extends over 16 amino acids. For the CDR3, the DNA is TGTGCCAGCAGGCGTCACAGGGGCGGAGGGTACAATGAGCAGTTCTTC. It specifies CASRRHRGGGYNEQFF.

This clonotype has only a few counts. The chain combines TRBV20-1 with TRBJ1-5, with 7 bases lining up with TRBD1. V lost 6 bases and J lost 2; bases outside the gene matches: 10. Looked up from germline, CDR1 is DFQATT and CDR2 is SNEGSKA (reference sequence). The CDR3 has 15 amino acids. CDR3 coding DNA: TGCAGTGCAGCTCCGACAGGGATTCGCAATCAGCCCCAGCATTTT. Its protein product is CSAAPTGIRNQPQHF.

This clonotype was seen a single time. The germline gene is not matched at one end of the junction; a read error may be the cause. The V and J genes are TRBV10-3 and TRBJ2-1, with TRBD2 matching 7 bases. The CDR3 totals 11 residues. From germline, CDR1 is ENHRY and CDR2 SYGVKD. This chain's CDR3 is CAIGGGNDQFF. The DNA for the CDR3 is TGTGCCATCGGGGGGGGGAATGATCAGTTCTTC.

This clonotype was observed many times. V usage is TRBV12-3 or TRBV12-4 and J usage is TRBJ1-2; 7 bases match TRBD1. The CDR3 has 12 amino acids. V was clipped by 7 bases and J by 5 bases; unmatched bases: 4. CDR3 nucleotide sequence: TGTGCCAGCACCGGGACAGCGTATGGCTACACCTTC. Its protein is CASTGTAYGYTF.

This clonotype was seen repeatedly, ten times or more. The CDR3 protein is CASSIYGISGNTIYF. The CDR3, as DNA: TGTGCCAGTAGTATTTACGGGATCTCTGGAAACACCATATATTTT. The rearrangement uses TRBV19 and TRBJ1-3; unclear D gene. Germline CDR1 LNHDA, CDR2 SQIVND (reference sequence). The CDR3 sequence is 15 residues long. V was cut by 3 bases and J by 0 bases, with 9 bases left in between.

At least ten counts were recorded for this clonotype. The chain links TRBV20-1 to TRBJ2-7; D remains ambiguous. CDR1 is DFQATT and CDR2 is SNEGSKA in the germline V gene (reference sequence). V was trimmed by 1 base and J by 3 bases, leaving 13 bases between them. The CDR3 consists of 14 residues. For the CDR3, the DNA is TGCAGTGCTAGAGTACCGGGTGCCGGCTACGAGCAGTACTTC. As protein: CSARVPGAGYEQYF.

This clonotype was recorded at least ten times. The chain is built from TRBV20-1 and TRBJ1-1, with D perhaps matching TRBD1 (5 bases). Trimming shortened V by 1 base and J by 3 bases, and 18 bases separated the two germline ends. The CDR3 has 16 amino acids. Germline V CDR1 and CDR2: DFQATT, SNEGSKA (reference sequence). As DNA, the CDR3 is TGCAGTGCTAGAGCCGTGACCGGGGGAGGTGACACTGAAGCTTTCTTT. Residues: CSARAVTGGGDTEAFF.

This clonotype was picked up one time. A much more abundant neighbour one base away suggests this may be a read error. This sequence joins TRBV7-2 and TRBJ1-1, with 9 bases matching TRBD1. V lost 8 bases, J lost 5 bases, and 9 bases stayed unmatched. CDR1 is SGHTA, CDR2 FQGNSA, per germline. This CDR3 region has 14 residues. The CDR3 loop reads CASGQQGARTEAFF. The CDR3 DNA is TGTGCCAGCGGCCAACAGGGGGCAAGAACTGAAGCTTTCTTT.

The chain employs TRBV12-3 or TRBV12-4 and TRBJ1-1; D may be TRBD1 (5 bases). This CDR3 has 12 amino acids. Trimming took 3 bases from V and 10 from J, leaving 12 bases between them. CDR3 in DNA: TGTGCCAGCAGTTTGGGATACGGGGGAGCTTTCTTT. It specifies CASSLGYGGAFF.

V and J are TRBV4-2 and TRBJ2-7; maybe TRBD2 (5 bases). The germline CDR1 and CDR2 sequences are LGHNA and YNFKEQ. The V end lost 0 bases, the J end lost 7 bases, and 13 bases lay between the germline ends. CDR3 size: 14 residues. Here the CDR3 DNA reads TGTGCCAGCAGCCAAGAAGGTTCGGGGAAGGAGCAGTACTTC. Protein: CASSQEGSGKEQYF.

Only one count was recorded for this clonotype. As DNA, the CDR3 is TGTGCCAGCAGTTATGGCCTCAATACGCAGTATTTT. Encoded protein: CASSYGLNTQYF. The chain recombines TRBV6-2 or TRBV6-3 with TRBJ2-3; D remains ambiguous. CDR3 length: 12 residues. V dropped 3 bases and J dropped 7 bases, with 8 bases sitting between them. The V gene's germline CDR1 is MNHEY and CDR2 SVGEGT.

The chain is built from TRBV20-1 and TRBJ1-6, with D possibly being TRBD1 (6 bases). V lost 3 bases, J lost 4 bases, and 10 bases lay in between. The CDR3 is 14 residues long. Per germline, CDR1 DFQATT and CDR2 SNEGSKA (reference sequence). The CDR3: CSASARGYNSPLHF. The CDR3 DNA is TGCAGTGCTAGTGCCAGGGGATATAATTCACCCCTCCACTTT.

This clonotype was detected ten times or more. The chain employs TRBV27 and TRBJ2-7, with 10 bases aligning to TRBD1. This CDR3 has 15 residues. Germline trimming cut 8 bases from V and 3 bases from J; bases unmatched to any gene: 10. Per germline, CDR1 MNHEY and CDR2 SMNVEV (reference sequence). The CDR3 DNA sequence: TGTGCCAGCTCCCCCCGACAGGGGGCTAACTACGAGCAGTACTTC. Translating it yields CASSPRQGANYEQYF.

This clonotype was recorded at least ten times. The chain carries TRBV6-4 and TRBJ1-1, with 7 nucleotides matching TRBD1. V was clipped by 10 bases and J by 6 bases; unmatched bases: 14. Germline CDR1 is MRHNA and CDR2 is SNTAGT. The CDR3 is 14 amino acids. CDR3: CATLIRGQAPEAFF. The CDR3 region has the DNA TGTGCCACCCTGATTAGAGGACAGGCCCCTGAAGCTTTCTTT.

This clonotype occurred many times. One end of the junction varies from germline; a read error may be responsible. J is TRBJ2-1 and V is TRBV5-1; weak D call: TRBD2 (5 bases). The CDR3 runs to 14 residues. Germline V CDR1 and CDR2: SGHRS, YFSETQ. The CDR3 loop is CASSFGGSSNEQFF. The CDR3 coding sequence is TGCGCCAGCAGCTTTGGCGGGTCCTCCAATGAGCAGTTCTTC.

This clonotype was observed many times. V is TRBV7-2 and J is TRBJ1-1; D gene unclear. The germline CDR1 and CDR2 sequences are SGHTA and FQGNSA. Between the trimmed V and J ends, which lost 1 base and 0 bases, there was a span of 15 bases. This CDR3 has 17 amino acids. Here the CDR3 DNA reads TGTGCCAGCAGCTTAGGGGTTCCAGGACCCTTGAACACTGAAGCTTTCTTT. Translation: CASSLGVPGPLNTEAFF.

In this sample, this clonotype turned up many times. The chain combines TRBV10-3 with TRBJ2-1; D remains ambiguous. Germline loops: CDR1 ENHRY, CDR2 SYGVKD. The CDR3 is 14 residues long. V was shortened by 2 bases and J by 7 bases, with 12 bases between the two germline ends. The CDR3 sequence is CAISEPQFGNEQFF. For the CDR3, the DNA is TGTGCCATCAGTGAGCCCCAGTTTGGTAATGAGCAGTTCTTC.

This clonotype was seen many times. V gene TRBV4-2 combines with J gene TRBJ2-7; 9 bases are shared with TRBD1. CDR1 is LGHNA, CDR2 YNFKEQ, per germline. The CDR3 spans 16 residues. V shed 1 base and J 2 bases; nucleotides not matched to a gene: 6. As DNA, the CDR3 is TGTGCCAGCAGCCAAGGTTTAGGGGACAGGGCCTACGAGCAGTACTTC. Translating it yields CASSQGLGDRAYEQYF.